This is a list of T cell receptor beta chains from one sample in a study of blood T cell repertoires in COVID-19. Some clones are missing from TCRdb's copy, which holds only in-frame ones; the method was immunoSEQ multiplex PCR. The sample includes around 70,000 clones, more than 90% of them seen just once. The sequenced sample was peripheral blood. All receptors come from a human donor in a cohort sampled during active COVID-19. CDR3s include the opening cysteine and the closing phenylalanine or tryptophan. The D gene is left open where the match is weak. Part of the rows lack a size; the others show once, few, many or a class for expanded clones.

J	D	size	V	length	DNA	CDR3
TRBJ2-3	.	.	TRBV6-2/TRBV6-3	15	TGTGCCAGCAGTTTCGACAGGACTCCCACAGATACGCAGTATTTT	CASSFDRTPTDTQYF
TRBJ1-5	.	.	TRBV6-2/TRBV6-3	14	TGTGCCAGCAGCCCCCTGAGTGGCAATCAGCCCCAGCATTTT	CASSPLSGNQPQHF
TRBJ2-3	TRBD2	.	TRBV7-2	17	TGTGCCAGCAGCCTCAACCCTTTTAGCGGGAGGATCGATACGCAGTATTTT	CASSLNPFSGRIDTQYF
TRBJ2-2	.	few	TRBV6-5	13	TGTGCCAGCAGTTACTCGAGAGTCGGGGAGCTGTTTTTT	CASSYSRVGELFF
TRBJ1-2	TRBD1	.	TRBV18	15	TGTGCCAGCTCACCCTCCGGACAGGGAATCTATGGCTACACCTTC	CASSPSGQGIYGYTF
TRBJ2-7	TRBD2	.	TRBV19	14	TGTGCCAGTAGTATTACAGCGGGAGGACGCGAGCAGTACTTC	CASSITAGGREQYF
TRBJ2-5	.	.	TRBV15	15	TGTGCCACCAGCAGAGACCCTAGCGTTCAAGAGACCCAGTACTTC	CATSRDPSVQETQYF
TRBJ2-3	TRBD2	.	TRBV7-9	16	TGTGCCAGCAGCTTATGGTCTAGCGGAAGCACAGATACGCAGTATTTT	CASSLWSSGSTDTQYF
TRBJ1-6	TRBD1	.	TRBV14	15	TGTGCCAGCAGCCCGACAGGGGGAAGGGGCTCACCCCTCCACTTT	CASSPTGGRGSPLHF
TRBJ2-3	.	.	TRBV19	17	TGTGCCAGTAGCCCTAGTCTCGGGGGGCGTCGGGCAGATACGCAGTATTTT	CASSPSLGGRRADTQYF
TRBJ1-6	.	.	TRBV3-1/TRBV3-2	14	TGTGCCAGCAGCCCACAGAACTATAATTCACCCCTCCACTTT	CASSPQNYNSPLHF
TRBJ1-2	TRBD1	.	TRBV30	14	TGTGCCTGGAATAACAGGGGGACGCTCGGTGGCTACACCTTC	CAWNNRGTLGGYTF
TRBJ2-3	TRBD2	.	TRBV27	21	TGTGCCAGCAGCCTGAATGGAATTTCCGGGACTAGCGTAACTAGCACAGATACGCAGTATTTT	CASSLNGISGTSVTSTDTQYF
TRBJ2-2	TRBD2	once	TRBV6-6	17	TGTGCCAGCAGTCCGTCCGGACTAGCGGGAGCTGGCTGGGAGCTGTTTTTT	CASSPSGLAGAGWELFF
TRBJ2-1	.	.	TRBV7-2	16	TGTGCCAGCAGCTTAGTGCCGGGAGTATCGGTTAGTGAGCAGTTCTTC	CASSLVPGVSVSEQFF
TRBJ1-5	.	.	TRBV3-1/TRBV3-2	15	TGTGCCAGCAGCCAAGCCCAGGGGAGGGAACAGCCCCAGCATTTT	CASSQAQGREQPQHF
TRBJ1-2	.	.	TRBV12-3/TRBV12-4	12	TGTGCCAGCAGTTTAGGGGGGGATGGCTACACCTTC	CASSLGGDGYTF
TRBJ2-7	TRBD2	.	TRBV30	12	TGTGCCTGGGATAGCGGGGGCTACGAGCAGTACTTC	CAWDSGGYEQYF
TRBJ2-7	.	.	TRBV6-5	15	TGTGCCAGCAGTAACCCCGGGACACTTACCTACGAGCAGTACTTC	CASSNPGTLTYEQYF
TRBJ2-3	.	.	TRBV3-1/TRBV3-2	16	TGTGCCAGCAGCCAAGATCCGGCGGGGCCCACAGATACGCAGTATTTT	CASSQDPAGPTDTQYF
TRBJ2-5	.	.	TRBV28	14	TGTGCCAGCAGTTTGGGAGACCCATTGGAGACCCAGTACTTC	CASSLGDPLETQYF
TRBJ2-7	TRBD1	.	TRBV6-6	15	TGTGCCAGCAGAAATCAGGGGGCTAAAGCCTACGAGCAGTACTTC	CASRNQGAKAYEQYF
TRBJ2-1	TRBD2	.	TRBV7-8	18	TGTGCCAGCAGCTTGCGCCGAGCGGGAGGGCCTTTCAATAATGAGCAGTTCTTC	CASSLRRAGGPFNNEQFF
TRBJ2-7	TRBD2	.	TRBV4-1	17	TGCGCCAGCAGCCCTTCCAGCCACCGACTAGCGGGAGCCGAGCAGTACTTC	CASSPSSHRLAGAEQYF
TRBJ2-2	.	few	TRBV7-7	15	TGTGCTAGCAGCTTATTAGGAGGGGACACCGGGGAGCTGTTTTTT	CASSLLGGDTGELFF
TRBJ2-5	.	once	TRBV5-1	15	TGCGCCAGCAGCTTCGTAGGGACATCCCAAGAGACCCAGTACTTC	CASSFVGTSQETQYF
TRBJ2-1	TRBD2	.	TRBV7-2	13	TGTGCCAGCAGCTCGAGCGGGAGAAGGGAGCAGTTCTTC	CASSSSGRREQFF
TRBJ2-5	TRBD1	.	TRBV11-2	13	TGTGCCAGCAGCTTAGACAGGGGGGAGACCCAGTACTTC	CASSLDRGETQYF
TRBJ2-1	TRBD1	.	TRBV15	16	TGTGCCACCAGCAGAGGTAGGGGACAGCTGACTGGTGAGCAGTTCTTC	CATSRGRGQLTGEQFF
TRBJ1-6	.	once	TRBV9	14	TGTGCCAGCAGCGTAGCTGTTTTTGATTCACCCCTCCACTTT	CASSVAVFDSPLHF
TRBJ2-1	.	.	TRBV6-6	13	TGTGCCAGCACCAGCGGGTCTGGGGGGGAGCAGTTCTTC	CASTSGSGGEQFF
TRBJ1-1	.	.	TRBV27	13	TGTGCCAGCAGTTTATCAGCGATGGGTGAAGCTTTCTTT	CASSLSAMGEAFF
TRBJ1-4	TRBD1	.	TRBV18	13	TGTGCCAGCTCGAGGGACAGAAATGAAAAACTGTTTTTT	CASSRDRNEKLFF
TRBJ1-1	.	.	TRBV5-4	13	TGTGCCAGCAGCTTGATAGGGGATACTGAAGCTTTCTTT	CASSLIGDTEAFF
TRBJ1-4	.	.	TRBV28	17	TGTGCCAGCAGTTTAAAAGCGCGGTGGACAACCAATGAAAAACTGTTTTTT	CASSLKARWTTNEKLFF
TRBJ2-4	.	.	TRBV5-1	17	TGCGCCAGCAGCTTGGCGCGGGATAATGGGGCCAAAAACATTCAGTACTTC	CASSLARDNGAKNIQYF
TRBJ2-3	.	.	TRBV27	14	TGTGCCAGCGGGTCGGGAGTCGTCACAGATACGCAGTATTTT	CASGSGVVTDTQYF
TRBJ2-5	.	.	TRBV11-2	15	TGTGCCAGCAGCTTCGAGGGTAGAATAAGAGAGACCCAGTACTTC	CASSFEGRIRETQYF
TRBJ2-7	.	.	TRBV19	15	TGTGCCAGTAGTACCGGACACGCCCAATCGTACGAGCAGTACTTC	CASSTGHAQSYEQYF
TRBJ2-1	.	.	TRBV29-1	15	TGCAGCGTTGAATTAGACGAGCGGGTGTACAATGAGCAGTTCTTC	CSVELDERVYNEQFF
TRBJ2-3	.	.	TRBV7-9	17	TGTGCCAGCAGCTTAGCCCCTACCCTCAAACTCACAGATACGCAGTATTTT	CASSLAPTLKLTDTQYF
TRBJ1-3	.	.	TRBV11-2	15	TGTGCCAGCAGCTTAATGGGTAGAAGCGTTAACACCATATATTTT	CASSLMGRSVNTIYF
TRBJ2-5	TRBD2	once	TRBV6-1	16	TGTGCCAGCAGTGGCTTACTAGCGGGAGGGCCTGAGACCCAGTACTTC	CASSGLLAGGPETQYF
TRBJ1-4	.	.	TRBV14	15	TGTGCCAGCAGCCAAACGGGGGGGACCGGTGAAAAACTGTTTTTT	CASSQTGGTGEKLFF
TRBJ2-3	TRBD1	.	TRBV27	16	TGTGCCAGCAGTTCCCCACAGGGGTCGGGCACAGATACGCAGTATTTT	CASSSPQGSGTDTQYF
TRBJ1-2	.	.	TRBV28	14	TGTGCCAGCAGTAGGTTCAGGACAGTGGATGGCTACACCTTC	CASSRFRTVDGYTF
TRBJ2-7	.	few	TRBV5-4	13	TGTGCCAGCAGCTTCCCAGGGGCTCACGAGCAGTACTTC	CASSFPGAHEQYF
TRBJ1-5	.	.	TRBV21-1	20	TGTGCCAGCAGCAAAGTTCGGACAAGTCCCTTATTCTATAGCAATCAGCCCCAGCATTTT	CASSKVRTSPLFYSNQPQHF
TRBJ1-1	TRBD1	.	TRBV25-1	15	TGTGCCAGCAGTGCCCTCCTACAGGGGACCACTGAAGCTTTCTTT	CASSALLQGTTEAFF
TRBJ2-7	.	.	TRBV6-6	15	TGTGCCAGCAGTTACGAGTCGGGGAGCTCCTACGAGCAGTACTTC	CASSYESGSSYEQYF
TRBJ1-2	TRBD1	.	TRBV9	14	TGTGCCAGCAGCGCCAGGACAGGGGTGTATGGCTACACCTTC	CASSARTGVYGYTF
TRBJ2-1	TRBD2	.	TRBV3-1/TRBV3-2	15	TGTGCCAGCGGTCTAGCGGGAGGGGGGGGGAATGAGCAGTTCTTC	CASGLAGGGGNEQFF
TRBJ1-2	TRBD1	.	TRBV6-5	14	TGTGCCAGCAGGGTCTCGGGACAGGGGCATGGCTACACCTTC	CASRVSGQGHGYTF
TRBJ2-2	TRBD2	.	TRBV7-8	18	TGTGCCAGCAGCTTAGACGGGGGACTAGCGGCGAACACCGGGGAGCTGTTTTTT	CASSLDGGLAANTGELFF
TRBJ2-1	TRBD2	.	TRBV6-4	14	TGTGCCAGCAGTGACTTAGCGGGAACCAATGAGCAGTTCTTC	CASSDLAGTNEQFF
TRBJ2-1	TRBD2	.	TRBV19	19	TGTGCCAGTAATAAACGGGGACTAGCGGGAGTAGGTTCGAACAATGAGCAGTTCTTC	CASNKRGLAGVGSNNEQFF
TRBJ2-3	TRBD2	.	TRBV9	17	TGTGCCAGCAGCGCGGGTAGCGGGAGGCCCTACACAGATACGCAGTATTTT	CASSAGSGRPYTDTQYF
TRBJ1-1	TRBD1	.	TRBV19	15	TGTGCCAGTAGTGGAGACAGGGGGCTAGTTACTGAAGCTTTCTTT	CASSGDRGLVTEAFF
TRBJ1-2	.	.	TRBV12-3/TRBV12-4	13	TGTGCCAGCAGTTCCTTGGTTGGAGGGGTGGGGACCTTC	CASSSLVGGVGTF